The clone carrying this TCR beta chain was detected many times. From germline, CDR1 is KGHSH and CDR2 LQKENI. CDR3 size: 15 residues. V lost 6 bases, J lost 3 bases, and 5 bases stayed unmatched. The data are from a study of blood T cells in healthy people across ages. Study summary: Per every two T cells, about one barcoded beta molecule was captured by template switching.

The use of a sample-barcoded 5' primer and a J-beta primer mix characterized a second PCR of roughly 7 to 11 cycles. One entry per CDR3 protein, called by TCRdb with MiXCR from the 5' RACE reads. The repertoire holds roughly 1,500,000 distinct CDR3 sequences, almost 35% seen once, with about 11% in the top ten. The receptor's source is a woman aged 30 to 39 in good health. Sequencing was carried out using blood. The chain carries TRBV18 and TRBJ2-7, with 13 bases identical to TRBD2. Here the CDR3 reads CASSTRTSGSYEQYF. CDR3 DNA sequence: TGTGCCAGCTCGACCCGGACTAGCGGGAGCTACGAGCAGTACTTC.